By share, the clone carrying this T cell receptor beta chain ranks as medium-sized. Its antigen is not known. This record comes from a study of prognosis after radiotherapy for stage I lung cancer. Points from the study as a whole: Median unique TCR clone counts of approximately 9,100 versus 7,200 showed a fall after stereotactic body radiation therapy. As reported, TRBV and TRBJ gene usage differed between patients who had metastases and those who did not.

From genomic DNA, TCR beta CDR3 was amplified by two-round multiplex PCR. Round-one PCR had primers specific to each TRBV and TRBJ gene. TCRdb re-called the multiplex PCR reads with MiXCR, one entry per CDR3 protein. The sample includes about 22,000 distinct CDR3 sequences, around two fifths of them seen just once. The TCR comes from a donor over 45 with non-small cell lung cancer. Sequencing used PBMCs, obtained before or after stereotactic body radiation therapy (not recorded which).

CDR3 sequence (DNA): TGTGCCAGCAGTTCGACGGCGAACTATGGCTACACCTTC. This gives the protein CASSSTANYGYTF. J is TRBJ1-2 and V is TRBV27; unclear D gene. Trimming cost V 4 bases and J 2 bases, with 8 bases left between them. The CDR3 runs to 13 residues. Germline V CDR1 and CDR2: MNHEY, SMNVEV (reference sequence).